Below are 15 T cell receptor beta chains sequenced from a single sample in a study of shared clonotypes between healthy human individuals. Clones were read by immunoSEQ multiplex PCR, and TCRdb kept only the in-frame ones, dropping some. In the table there are about 750,000 clones, 80% to 95% of which are singletons. Naive-designated CD8 cells lacked CD45RO, were positively enriched for CCR7, and omitted terminally differentiated effector memory CD45RA+ cells. Sequencing was carried out using naive CD8+ T cells sorted from blood. These receptor sequences come from a man under 40 in good health.

Comment on this clone: Distinct nucleotide sequences in the sample also encode this CDR3. The gene calls are TRBV9 and TRBJ2-3; possibly TRBD2 for D (6 bases). Germline values: CDR1 SGDLS, CDR2 YYNGEE. Trimming shortened V by 0 bases and J by 0 bases, and 8 bases separated the two germline ends. There are 15 residues in the CDR3. The CDR3 spells CASSVAGVSTDTQYF. The CDR3 nucleotides are TGTGCCAGCAGCGTAGCGGGGGTTAGCACAGATACGCAGTATTTT.

The chain uses TRBV29-1 and TRBJ2-3, with 9 nucleotides matching TRBD1. CDR3 length equals 17 residues. Germline V CDR1 and CDR2: SQVTM, ANQGSEA. V dropped 0 bases and J dropped 3; count of bases not matched to a gene: 10. This CDR3 is CSVEDLGGQGYTDTQYF. The CDR3 coding sequence is TGCAGCGTTGAAGATCTTGGGGGACAGGGTTATACAGATACGCAGTATTTT.

J is TRBJ2-7 and V is TRBV15; D tentatively reads TRBD1 or TRBD2 (6 bases each). The ends were cut back, 6 bases at V and 3 bases at J, with 24 bases in the middle. Germline V gene data show CDR1 as LNHNV and CDR2 as YYDKDF (reference sequence). This CDR3 is 17 amino acids long. CDR3 in amino acids: CATSPTGSGGNDYEQYF. CDR3 in DNA: TGTGCCACCAGTCCAACAGGGTCCGGCGGGAACGACTACGAGCAGTACTTC. Filled out from reference TRBV15 and TRBJ2-7, the complete variable domain reads DAMVIQNPRYQVTQFGKPVTLSCSQTLNHNVMYWYQQKSSQAPKLLFHYYDKDFNNEADTPDNFQSRRPNTSFCFLDIRSPGLGDTAMYLCATSPTGSGGNDYEQYFGPGTRLTVT.

The genes are TRBV28 and TRBJ1-4; the D gene is possibly TRBD1 (5 bases). This CDR3 region has 20 residues. Looked up from germline, CDR1 is MDHEN and CDR2 is SYDVKM. V was trimmed by 6 bases and J by 0 bases, leaving 26 bases between them. The CDR3 sequence: CASRTNWSPKGSATNEKLFF. For the CDR3, the DNA is TGTGCCAGCAGAACAAATTGGAGCCCCAAGGGGAGTGCAACTAATGAAAAACTGTTTTTT.

A single count supports this clone. This chain links TRBV9 with TRBJ1-1; the D gene is possibly TRBD1 (5 bases). Germline V gene data show CDR1 as SGDLS and CDR2 as YYNGEE. V was shortened by 0 bases and J by 0 bases, with 18 bases between the two germline ends. The CDR3 runs to 18 residues. CDR3 protein: CASSVAGVVSPVNTEAFF. DNA of the CDR3: TGTGCCAGCAGCGTAGCGGGGGTGGTATCTCCAGTGAACACTGAAGCTTTCTTT.

The chain combines TRBV7-9 with TRBJ1-5; D not resolved. V lost 4 bases, J lost 8 bases, and 9 bases lay in between. Germline loops: CDR1 SEHNR, CDR2 FQNEAQ (reference sequence). CDR3 length: 12 amino acids. CDR3 residues: CASSSGGKPQHF. In nucleotides, the CDR3 is TGTGCCAGCAGCTCTGGTGGCAAGCCCCAGCATTTT. The full variable domain, with the rest looked up from reference TRBV7-9 and TRBJ1-5, is DTGVSQNPRHKITKRGQNVTFRCDPISEHNRLYWYRQTLGQGPEFLTYFQNEAQLEKSRLLSDRFSAERPKGSFSTLEIQRTEQGDSAMYLCASSSGGKPQHFGDGTRLSIL.

The chain joins TRBV29-1 to TRBJ1-2; TRBD1 is a possible D gene (6 bases). The V and J ends lost 4 bases and 3 bases respectively, with 15 bases between them. Germline V gives CDR1 SQVTM, CDR2 ANQGSEA. The CDR3 extends over 14 amino acids. As DNA, the CDR3 is TGCAGCGTTGTAACGCCAGGGGAGGACTATGGCTACACCTTC. Encoded protein: CSVVTPGEDYGYTF.

The chain carries TRBV7-9 and TRBJ1-2; TRBD1 matches 7 bases. V lost 4 bases and J lost 0; bases outside the gene matches: 11. The germline CDR1 and CDR2 sequences are SEHNR and FQNEAQ (reference sequence). CDR3 length: 17 residues. The CDR3 reads CASSSDPDRIANYGYTF. DNA for the CDR3: TGTGCCAGCAGCTCCGATCCGGACAGGATAGCTAACTATGGCTACACCTTC.

The chain is built from TRBV5-6 and TRBJ2-7; the match to TRBD1 covers 9 bases. CDR1 and CDR2 from the germline V gene are SGHDT and YYEEEE. Trimming took 5 bases from V and 1 from J; bases not matched to a gene: 7. CDR3 length: 15 residues. The chain's CDR3 is CASSTAGTGSYEQYF. CDR3 DNA sequence: TGTGCCAGCAGTACGGCCGGGACAGGGTCCTACGAGCAGTACTTC.

The V and J genes are TRBV5-1 and TRBJ2-3; no clear D gene. From germline, CDR1 is SGHRS and CDR2 YFSETQ. Between the trimmed V and J ends, which lost 1 base and 0 bases, there was a span of 12 bases. This CDR3 has 16 amino acids. The CDR3 DNA is TGCGCCAGCAGCTTGCAAGCAGTGACAAGCACAGATACGCAGTATTTT. Translated, it gives CASSLQAVTSTDTQYF.

This chain uses TRBV27 with TRBJ2-7; 9 bases match TRBD1. From germline, CDR1 is MNHEY and CDR2 SMNVEV (reference sequence). V shed 5 bases and J 1 base; nucleotides not matched to a gene: 6. This CDR3 spans 15 amino acids. Here the CDR3 reads CASSIGQGPSYEQYF. As DNA, the CDR3 is TGTGCCAGCAGTATAGGACAGGGGCCATCCTACGAGCAGTACTTC.

V and J are TRBV7-3 and TRBJ2-1; the D gene could be TRBD1 or TRBD2 (6 bases each). Per germline, CDR1 SGHTA and CDR2 FQGTGA. Trimming left V 1 base short and J 0 bases short, with 10 bases between. CDR3 length: 16 residues. CDR3 sequence reads: CASSLKGGSSYNEQFF. The CDR3 nucleotides are TGTGCCAGCAGCTTAAAAGGGGGGAGCTCCTACAATGAGCAGTTCTTC.

The chain combines TRBV19 with TRBJ1-5; D not certain. This CDR3 has 12 residues. The V end lost 7 bases, the J end lost 3 bases, and 7 bases lay between the germline ends. The germline gives CDR1 LNHDA, CDR2 SQIVND (reference sequence). In nucleotides, the CDR3 is TGTGCCAGTAATACCGACAATCAGCCCCAGCATTTT. Residues: CASNTDNQPQHF.

This clone has a single count. The gene calls are TRBV6-5 and TRBJ2-7; no firm D call. Trimming took 2 bases from V and 5 from J, leaving 19 bases between them. The CDR3 spans 16 residues. Germline CDR1 and CDR2: MNHEY and SVGAGI. CDR3 sequence (DNA): TGTGCCAGCAGTTACATTTCGCCAATGGACCTGAACGAGCAGTACTTC. Encoded protein: CASSYISPMDLNEQYF.

The rearrangement uses TRBV5-1 and TRBJ1-1; 8 positions agree with TRBD1. Germline V gene sequence: CDR1 SGHRS, CDR2 YFSETQ. The length of the CDR3 is 15 residues. The ends lost 5 bases at V and 6 bases at J; junction bases unmatched: 12. CDR3 protein: CASSLGRGLSPEAFF. CDR3 in DNA: TGCGCCAGCAGTCTGGGCAGGGGGCTTTCCCCTGAAGCTTTCTTT.